The clone carrying this T cell receptor (beta chain) was recorded many times. As yet, its antigen is unknown. The germline V and J ends were trimmed by 3 bases and 0 bases, with 15 bases remaining between them. The CDR3 totals 17 residues. Germline CDR1 reads MDHEN; CDR2 reads SYDVKM. Amplification of TCR beta CDR3 regions was performed using RNA transcripts as template. The HTBI primer set drove a first-round RT-PCR of the TCR CDR3. Each CDR3 protein gets one entry after TCRdb re-called the multiplex PCR reads with MiXCR. The table lists over 500,000 distinct CDR3 sequences, 15% to 20% of them singletons. The sample comes from a study of T cells in Graves' hyperthyroidism and ophthalmopathy. Study-wide background: At initial diagnosis, before any treatment had begun, peripheral blood was obtained. Study results and limitations: Within blood appeared most thyroid clonotypes that had expanded above 0.001. Through a model of 13 V-J features, ophthalmopathy was separated from stable hyperthyroidism.

Cells are PBMCs isolated from about 10 ml of fresh blood. Material: blood. The TCR originated in a woman in her 30s with Graves' ophthalmopathy. The chain uses TRBV28 and TRBJ2-1; possible D gene TRBD2, 6 bases. In nucleotides, the CDR3 is TGTGCCAGCAGTTTCTGGGGCGGGGAGAGCTCCTACAATGAGCAGTTCTTC. It specifies CASSFWGGESSYNEQFF.